This entry features one T cell receptor beta chain sequence. Its matching antigen is unknown. The CDR3 runs to 13 residues. The ends were cut back, 2 bases at V and 1 base at J, with 5 bases in the middle. From germline, CDR1 is SGHTA and CDR2 FQGNSA. The data were taken from a study of T cell responses to AZD1222 COVID-19 vaccine. Assay: immunoSEQ multiplex PCR; the TCRdb copy retains only in-frame clones and omits some. This table holds fewer than 150,000 clones, roughly 93% found once. General study points: Repertoires were obtained solely post-peak T cell response. Unmutated variant regions are reportedly the target of nearly half of TCRs that are spike-specific. White British ancestry dominated among donors, who included more females, and clonal diversity was possibly underestimated. Only six AZD1222 recipients tested seropositive at baseline.

The input for sequencing was peripheral blood, taken on day 0 of AZD1222 vaccination. The chain has TRBV7-2 and TRBJ1-1; D gene uncertain. The sequence was collected from an adult in good health. The DNA of the CDR3 is TGTGCCAGCAGCTTACAGGAGAACACTGAAGCTTTCTTT. Protein product: CASSLQENTEAFF.